This is a list of T cell receptor beta chains from one sample in a study of blood T cell repertoires in COVID-19. The data were produced by immunoSEQ multiplex PCR, yet TCRdb's version contains in-frame clones alone and is incomplete. The table has about 460,000 clones, approximately 90% seen once. Sequencing was performed on PBMCs or T cells enriched from blood (not recorded which). Receptors were obtained from a woman between 55 and 75 years old who had recovered from COVID-19. CDR3s include the opening cysteine and the closing phenylalanine or tryptophan. Each record gives: V gene, D gene, clone size, J gene, CDR3 DNA, CDR3 protein. D genes are given only for firm matches. A row's size may be missing; if present it is once, few, many or a size class.

v_gene: TRBV7-6; d_gene: .; abundance: .; j_gene: TRBJ1-1; CDR3nt: TGTGCCAGCAGCTTAGTGCGGGACACTGAAGCTTTCTTT; CDR3aa: CASSLVRDTEAFF
v_gene: TRBV5-1; d_gene: .; abundance: .; j_gene: TRBJ1-2; CDR3nt: TGCGCCAGCAGCTTGACAGGAGAGGTATTTGGCTACACCTTC; CDR3aa: CASSLTGEVFGYTF
v_gene: TRBV5-4; d_gene: .; abundance: .; j_gene: TRBJ1-2; CDR3nt: TGTGCCAGCGCCACGGAGGGGAACTATGAGGGGGGCTACACCTTC; CDR3aa: CASATEGNYEGGYTF
v_gene: TRBV30; d_gene: TRBD2; abundance: .; j_gene: TRBJ2-3; CDR3nt: TGTGCCTGGACTCGGGGGGGGAGCACAGATACGCAGTATTTT; CDR3aa: CAWTRGGSTDTQYF
v_gene: TRBV27; d_gene: .; abundance: few; j_gene: TRBJ1-2; CDR3nt: TGTGCCAGCAGTTCTGGCGGAGGGCCTAACTATGGCTACACCTTC; CDR3aa: CASSSGGGPNYGYTF
v_gene: TRBV18; d_gene: TRBD1; abundance: .; j_gene: TRBJ1-2; CDR3nt: TGTGCCAGCTCACCACCGGAGACAGGGGTTAGATATGGCTACACCTTC; CDR3aa: CASSPPETGVRYGYTF
v_gene: TRBV5-4; d_gene: .; abundance: .; j_gene: TRBJ2-5; CDR3nt: TGTGCCAGCAGCTTGTCAGGGGACCAAGAGACCCAGTACTTC; CDR3aa: CASSLSGDQETQYF
v_gene: TRBV24-1; d_gene: TRBD1; abundance: .; j_gene: TRBJ1-3; CDR3nt: TGTGCCACCAGTGATGGGGGACAGGAAAGAAACACCATATATTTT; CDR3aa: CATSDGGQERNTIYF
v_gene: TRBV11-3; d_gene: .; abundance: .; j_gene: TRBJ1-1; CDR3nt: TGTGCCAGCAGAAAGACATCTGAAGCTTTCTTT; CDR3aa: CASRKTSEAFF
v_gene: TRBV19; d_gene: .; abundance: .; j_gene: TRBJ2-2; CDR3nt: TGTGCCAGTAGTATCCAGGCCGGGAGCATATGGACCGGGGAGCTGTTTTTT; CDR3aa: CASSIQAGSIWTGELFF
v_gene: TRBV2; d_gene: .; abundance: .; j_gene: TRBJ2-3; CDR3nt: TGTGCCAGCAGTGTCAGGGATACGCAGTATTTT; CDR3aa: CASSVRDTQYF
v_gene: TRBV2; d_gene: .; abundance: .; j_gene: TRBJ1-2; CDR3nt: TGTGCCAGCAGTGATGGGCCGCAGCAGGGGCTTAAAGGTGGCTACACCTTC; CDR3aa: CASSDGPQQGLKGGYTF
v_gene: TRBV7-6; d_gene: TRBD1; abundance: .; j_gene: TRBJ1-3; CDR3nt: TGTGCCAGCAGCCGATCTACAGGGGTCGGAAACACCATATATTTT; CDR3aa: CASSRSTGVGNTIYF
v_gene: TRBV6-5; d_gene: .; abundance: .; j_gene: TRBJ2-5; CDR3nt: TGTGCCAGTACAAAATACCCTCTAGCGCTAGAGACCCAGTACTTC; CDR3aa: CASTKYPLALETQYF